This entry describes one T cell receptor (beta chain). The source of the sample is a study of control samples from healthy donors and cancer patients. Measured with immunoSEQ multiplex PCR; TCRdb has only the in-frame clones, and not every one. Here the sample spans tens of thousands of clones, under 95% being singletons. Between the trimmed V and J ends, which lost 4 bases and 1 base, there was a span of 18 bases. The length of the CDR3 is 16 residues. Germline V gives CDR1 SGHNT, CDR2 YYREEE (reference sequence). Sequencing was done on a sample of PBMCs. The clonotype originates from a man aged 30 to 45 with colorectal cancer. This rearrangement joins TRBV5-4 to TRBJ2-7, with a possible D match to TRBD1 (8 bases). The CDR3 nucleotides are TGTGCCAGCAGCCCGGGGGGACAGGTTCTTTCCTACGAGCAGTACTTC. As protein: CASSPGGQVLSYEQYF.